This TCR beta chain came from a study of vaccination effects on CD4 cells after COVID-19. Study context: Sequencing followed a ViraFEST assay step that expanded antigen-specific CD4+ T cells with viral peptide pools. Everyone in the study got two shots of either the BNT162b2 or mRNA-1273 vaccine.

V lost 0 bases, J lost 2 bases, and 11 bases lay in between. This CDR3 region has 15 residues. Germline CDR1 SGHRS, CDR2 YFSETQ. Concerning this clone itself: Its antigen remains unidentified.

Culturing for roughly 10 days preceded CD4+ T cell isolation. Half-medium changes using IL-2 medium occurred on days 3 and 7. Assay used: immunoSEQ multiplex PCR; TCRdb lists only in-frame clones, some missing. This table has tens of thousands of clones, approximately 65% appearing once. General study points: Late post-vaccination samples showed marked contraction of infection- and vaccine-induced clones.

The clonotype comes from a human donor who received a COVID-19 vaccine. The genes are TRBV5-1 and TRBJ2-5; D remains ambiguous. This specimen consisted of CD4+ T cells from PBMCs cultured without peptide, obtained before COVID-19 vaccination. The CDR3 sequence is CASSLAQAAQETQYF. The CDR3, as DNA: TGCGCCAGCAGCTTGGCTCAGGCGGCACAAGAGACCCAGTACTTC.